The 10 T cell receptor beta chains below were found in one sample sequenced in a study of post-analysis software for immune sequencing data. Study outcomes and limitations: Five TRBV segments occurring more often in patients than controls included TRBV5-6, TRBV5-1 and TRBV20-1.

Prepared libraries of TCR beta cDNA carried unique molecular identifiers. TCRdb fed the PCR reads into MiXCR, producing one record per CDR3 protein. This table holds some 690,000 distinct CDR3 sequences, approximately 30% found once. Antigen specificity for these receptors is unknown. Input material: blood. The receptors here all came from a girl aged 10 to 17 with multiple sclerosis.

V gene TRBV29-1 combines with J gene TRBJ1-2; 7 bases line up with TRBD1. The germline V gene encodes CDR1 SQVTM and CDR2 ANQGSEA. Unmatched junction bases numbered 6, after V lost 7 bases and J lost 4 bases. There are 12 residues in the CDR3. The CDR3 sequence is CSAGSGGYGYTF. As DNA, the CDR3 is TGCAGCGCAGGATCAGGGGGCTATGGCTACACCTTC.

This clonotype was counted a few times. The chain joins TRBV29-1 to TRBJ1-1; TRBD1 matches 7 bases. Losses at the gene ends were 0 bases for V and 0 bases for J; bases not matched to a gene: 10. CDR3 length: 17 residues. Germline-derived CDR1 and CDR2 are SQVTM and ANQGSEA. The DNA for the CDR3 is TGCAGCGTTGAAGATCGGATAGGGACAGTAATGAACACTGAAGCTTTCTTT. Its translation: CSVEDRIGTVMNTEAFF.

The DNA of the CDR3 is TGCAGTGCTGGGGTAACCGGGGAGACCCAGTACTTC. This encodes CSAGVTGETQYF. The genes are TRBV20-1 and TRBJ2-4, with D hard to call. The J call may be in error: the DNA end matches TRBJ2-5 better. This CDR3 has 12 amino acids. Germline V gene lookup returns CDR1 DFQATT and CDR2 SNEGSKA (reference sequence).

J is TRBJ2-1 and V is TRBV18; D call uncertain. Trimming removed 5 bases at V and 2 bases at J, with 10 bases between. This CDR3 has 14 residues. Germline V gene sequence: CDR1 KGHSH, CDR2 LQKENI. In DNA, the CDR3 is TGTGCCAGCTCATCTGATTTTCCCTACAATGAGCAGTTCTTC. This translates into CASSSDFPYNEQFF.

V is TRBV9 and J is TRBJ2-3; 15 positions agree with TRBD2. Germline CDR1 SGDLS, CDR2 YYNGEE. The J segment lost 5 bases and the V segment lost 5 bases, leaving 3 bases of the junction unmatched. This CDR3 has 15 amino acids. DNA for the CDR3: TGTGCCAGCAGGGGACTAGCGGGGGGCTTAGATACGCAGTATTTT. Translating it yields CASRGLAGGLDTQYF.

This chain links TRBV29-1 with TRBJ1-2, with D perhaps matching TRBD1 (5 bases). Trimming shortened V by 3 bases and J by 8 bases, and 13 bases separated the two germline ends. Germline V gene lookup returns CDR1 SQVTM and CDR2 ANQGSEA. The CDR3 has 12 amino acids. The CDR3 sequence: CSVDGRAGGYTF. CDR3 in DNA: TGCAGCGTTGATGGCAGGGCGGGGGGCTACACCTTC.

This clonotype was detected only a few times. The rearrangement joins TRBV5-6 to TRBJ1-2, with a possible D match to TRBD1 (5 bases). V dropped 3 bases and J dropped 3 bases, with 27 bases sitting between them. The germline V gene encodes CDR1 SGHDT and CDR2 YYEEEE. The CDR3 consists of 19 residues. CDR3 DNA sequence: TGTGCCAGCAGCTGGGGGGTCCTCCAGGGCGGGCCGAAGGACTATGGCTACACCTTC. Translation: CASSWGVLQGGPKDYGYTF.

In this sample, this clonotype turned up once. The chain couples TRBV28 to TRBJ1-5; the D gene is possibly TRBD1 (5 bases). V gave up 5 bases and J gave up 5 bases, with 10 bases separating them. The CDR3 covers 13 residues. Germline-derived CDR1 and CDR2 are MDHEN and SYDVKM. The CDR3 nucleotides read TGTGCCAGCAGTCCAGGGCTCCATCAGCCCCAGCATTTT. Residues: CASSPGLHQPQHF.

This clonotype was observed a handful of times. The CDR3 is CASSQGQGGGYTF. The CDR3 coding sequence is TGCGCCAGCAGCCAAGGACAGGGGGGAGGCTACACCTTC. The chain joins TRBV5-1 to TRBJ1-2, with 10 bases matching TRBD1. V shed 4 bases, J shed 8 bases, and the junction held 5 bases outside the gene matches. Germline CDR1 SGHRS, CDR2 YFSETQ. CDR3 length: 13 residues. The variable domain in full, completed from reference TRBV5-1 and TRBJ1-2, reads KAGVTQTPRYLIKTRGQQVTLSCSPISGHRSVSWYQQTPGQGLQFLFEYFSETQRNKGNFPGRFSGRQFSNSRSEMNVSTLELGDSALYLCASSQGQGGGYTFGSGTRLTVV.

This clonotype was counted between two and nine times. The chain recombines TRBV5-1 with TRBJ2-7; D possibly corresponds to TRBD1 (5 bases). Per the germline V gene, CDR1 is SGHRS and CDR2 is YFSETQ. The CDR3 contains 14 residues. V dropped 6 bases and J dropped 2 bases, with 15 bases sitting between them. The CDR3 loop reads CASTPTASTYEQYF. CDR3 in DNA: TGCGCCAGCACCCCGACAGCCTCGACCTACGAGCAGTACTTC.